A single sample is the source of the 7 T cell receptor beta chains below, sequenced in a study of CXCR3-negative and CXCR3-positive naive CD8 T cells (dated by TCRdb to the late 2010s). Study-wide conclusions, independent of this receptor: Compared with CXCR3-negative naive cells, CXCR3-positive naive cells had TRB CDR3s with higher hydrophobicity (lower Kidera factor 4), lower energy, and higher strength and volume indices.

This sample was sequenced with a NextSeq 550. The Human TCR Profiling Kit (MiLaboratory) was used to make UMI-labeled 5' RACE TRB cDNA libraries. After reprocessing by TCRdb, each CDR3 protein sequence is one entry, and no DNA is given. The table held for this sample gives 85,000 to 120,000 distinct CDR3 sequences. Roughly 0.4% of the sample is in the top ten clones. No antigen has been identified for these receptors. The sequenced sample consisted of naive CXCR3+ CD8+ T cells from blood. The cell subset or site tag for this specimen amounts to: CD45RO-CCR7+CD27+CD95- naive CD8+ T cells expressing CXCR3 (TNR3+). The origin of the receptors is a human donor in good health. Some clones in this sample may be carry-over from other donors' samples.

The chain couples TRBV30 to TRBJ2-2. CDR3 length equals 13 residues. Germline assignment: CDR1 GTSNPN and CDR2 SVGIG (reference sequence). Here the CDR3 reads CAWRGQNTGELFF.

The chain recombines TRBV29-1 with TRBJ1-2; TCRdb designates TRBD1, a call that cannot be tested without DNA. Germline CDR1 and CDR2: SQVTM and ANQGSEA. The CDR3 spans 11 residues. CDR3 residues: CSVPQGDGYTF.

This clonotype is labeled medium-sized (0.01 to 0.1%) based on frequency. The gene calls are TRBV29-1 and TRBJ1-1. Germline CDR1 SQVTM, CDR2 ANQGSEA. The CDR3 totals 11 residues. The CDR3 is CSVEGGTEAFF.

The chain has TRBV12-3 or TRBV12-4 and TRBJ2-3; TCRdb's D call, TRBD2, is unchecked because there is no DNA. This CDR3 comprises 17 residues. The CDR3 loop is CASSITSGSPSTDTQYF.

The V call is TRBV20-1, the J call TRBJ2-7. CDR3 length: 13 amino acids. Germline V gives CDR1 DFQATT, CDR2 SNEGSKA (reference sequence). The CDR3 reads CSARPEVGYEQYF.

The CDR3 loop is CASSHPQGAGGTNEQFF. This sequence joins TRBV4-1 and TRBJ2-1; TCRdb's D gene call, TRBD1, goes unchecked for lack of DNA. Looked up from germline, CDR1 is MGHRA and CDR2 is YSYEKL. The CDR3 contains 17 residues.

CDR3 residues: CASSEAETPIGEQFF. The chain has TRBV2 and TRBJ2-1; TCRdb picks TRBD1, but there is no DNA to check that call. The CDR3 runs to 15 residues. Germline V lookup: CDR1 SNHLY, CDR2 FYNNEI.